This TCR beta chain stems from a study of blood T cell repertoires in COVID-19. Study at large: Acute-phase and convalescent COVID-19 samples originated in the United States, Italy and Spain. Nucleic acid was either cDNA or gDNA, and it came from T cells, B-cell-depleted T cells, or PBMCs.

Germline CDR1 SGDLS, CDR2 YYNGEE. CDR3 length: 15 amino acids. The germline V and J ends were trimmed by 4 bases and 6 bases, with 19 bases remaining between them. As originally analysed: Estimated nucleated cell counts came from reference gene primer amplification. Assay used: immunoSEQ multiplex PCR; TCRdb lists only in-frame clones, some missing. The DNA was the basis for D and trimming; V, J and clone size are from that table. The data show under 250,000 clones, roughly 86% seen once. The rearrangement joins TRBV9 to TRBJ1-1; unclear D gene. The sample consisted of peripheral blood. The clonotype was recovered from an older woman who had recovered from COVID-19. For the CDR3, the DNA is TGTGCCAGCAGCACGCGGGCCCTCTTCTCCGCTGAAGCTTTCTTT. Its protein is CASSTRALFSAEAFF.